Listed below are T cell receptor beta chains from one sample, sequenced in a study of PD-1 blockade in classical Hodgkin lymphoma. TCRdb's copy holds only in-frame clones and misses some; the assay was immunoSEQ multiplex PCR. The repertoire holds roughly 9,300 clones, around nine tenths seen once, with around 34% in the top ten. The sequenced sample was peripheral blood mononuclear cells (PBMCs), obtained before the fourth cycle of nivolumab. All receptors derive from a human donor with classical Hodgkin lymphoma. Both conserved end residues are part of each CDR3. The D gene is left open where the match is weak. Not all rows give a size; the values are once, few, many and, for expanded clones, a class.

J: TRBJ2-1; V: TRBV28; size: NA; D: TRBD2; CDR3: CASSPTSGRAHNEQFF; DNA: TGTGCCAGCAGTCCGACTAGCGGGAGAGCACACAATGAGCAGTTCTTC
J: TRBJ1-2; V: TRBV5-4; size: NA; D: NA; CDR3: CASSVGASYGYTF; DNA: TGTGCCAGCAGCGTCGGGGCCAGCTATGGCTACACCTTC
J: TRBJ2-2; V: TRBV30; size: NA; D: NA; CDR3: CASEGTAGNTGELFF; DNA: TGTGCCTCCGAGGGTACCGCGGGTAACACCGGGGAGCTGTTTTTT
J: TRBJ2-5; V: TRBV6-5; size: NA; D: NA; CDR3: CASSYMGTPQETQYF; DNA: TGTGCCAGCAGTTATATGGGGACACCACAAGAGACCCAGTACTTC
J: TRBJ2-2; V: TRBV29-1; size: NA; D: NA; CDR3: CSARGGELFF; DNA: TGCAGCGCCCGGGGCGGGGAGCTGTTTTTT
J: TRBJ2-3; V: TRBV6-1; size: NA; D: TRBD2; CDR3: CASSELAGSTDTQYF; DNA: TGTGCCAGCAGTGAACTAGCGGGCAGCACAGATACGCAGTATTTT
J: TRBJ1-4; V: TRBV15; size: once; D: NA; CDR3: CATSRSDEKLFF; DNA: TGTGCCACCAGCAGAAGCGATGAAAAACTGTTTTTT
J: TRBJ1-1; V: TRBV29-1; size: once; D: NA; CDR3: CSGSVGTYNTEAFF; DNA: TGCAGCGGGAGTGTAGGGACATATAACACTGAAGCTTTCTTT
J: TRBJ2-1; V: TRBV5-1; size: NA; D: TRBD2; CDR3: CASSLGTSGMLQFEQFF; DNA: TGCGCCAGCAGCTTGGGCACTAGCGGGATGCTACAATTTGAGCAGTTCTTC
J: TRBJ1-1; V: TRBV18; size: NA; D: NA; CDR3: CASSLTEGTEAFF; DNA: TGTGCCAGCTCTCTTACAGAGGGCACTGAAGCTTTCTTT
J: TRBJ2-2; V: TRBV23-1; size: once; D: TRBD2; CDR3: CASSQCPGEGRLFF; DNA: TGCGCCAGCAGTCAATGTCCGGGGGAGGGCCGGCTGTTTTTT